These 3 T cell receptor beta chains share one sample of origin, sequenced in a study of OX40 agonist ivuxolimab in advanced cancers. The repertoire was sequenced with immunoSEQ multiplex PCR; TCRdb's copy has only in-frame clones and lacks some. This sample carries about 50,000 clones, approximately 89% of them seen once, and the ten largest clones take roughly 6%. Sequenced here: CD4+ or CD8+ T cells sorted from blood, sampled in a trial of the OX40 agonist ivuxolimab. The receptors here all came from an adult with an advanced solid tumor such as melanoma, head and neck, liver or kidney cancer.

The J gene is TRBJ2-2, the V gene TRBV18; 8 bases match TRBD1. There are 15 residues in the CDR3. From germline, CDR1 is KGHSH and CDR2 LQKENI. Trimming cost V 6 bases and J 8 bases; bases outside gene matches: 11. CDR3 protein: CASSLKTGEIGELFF. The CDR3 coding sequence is TGTGCCAGCTCCCTAAAGACAGGGGAGATTGGGGAGCTGTTTTTT.

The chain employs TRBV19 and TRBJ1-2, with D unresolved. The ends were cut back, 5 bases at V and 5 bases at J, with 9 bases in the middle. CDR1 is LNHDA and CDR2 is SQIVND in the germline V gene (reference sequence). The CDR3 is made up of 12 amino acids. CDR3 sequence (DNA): TGTGCCAGTAGTCCCGGATGGTATGGCTACACCTTC. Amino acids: CASSPGWYGYTF. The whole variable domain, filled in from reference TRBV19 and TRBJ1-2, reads DGGITQSPKYLFRKEGQNVTLSCEQNLNHDAMYWYRQDPGQGLRLIYYSQIVNDFQKGDIAEGYSVSREKKESFPLTVTSAQKNPTAFYLCASSPGWYGYTFGSGTRLTVV.

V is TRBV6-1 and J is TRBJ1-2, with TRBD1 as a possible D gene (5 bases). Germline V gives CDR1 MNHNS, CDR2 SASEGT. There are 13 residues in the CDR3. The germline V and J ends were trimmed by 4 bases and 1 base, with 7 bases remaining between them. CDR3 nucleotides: TGTGCCAGCAGTGGGGACTATAACTATGGCTACACCTTC. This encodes CASSGDYNYGYTF.